The 30 T cell receptor beta chains below were found in one sample sequenced in a study of beta chain features in type 1 diabetes. Notes on the study in general: Moderate but significant shortening of TCRB CDR3s was recorded in all four CD4+ subsets from Type 1 diabetes patients.

Antigens for these TCRs are unknown. Sequenced material consisted of expressed TCRB transcripts (all of the isolated RNA was reverse transcribed). Libraries were prepared by immunoSEQ multiplex PCR; TCRdb keeps only in-frame clonotypes and omits some of them. The sample has about 160,000 clones, about a tenth seen once. Sequencing was performed on central memory CD4+ T cells from blood. The receptor source for this set is a man aged 25 to 45 with type 1 diabetes.

This clone was counted between two and nine times. The CDR3 nucleotides are TGCGCCAGCAGCCAAATGGTGCGGGGGAACTACGAGCAGTACTTC. This sequence encodes CASSQMVRGNYEQYF. The V call is TRBV4-3, the J call TRBJ2-7, with TRBD2 matching over 7 bases. Germline V gene lookup returns CDR1 LGHNA and CDR2 YSLEER. This CDR3 comprises 15 residues. V lost 2 bases to trimming and J lost 3 bases; unmatched junction nucleotides: 7.

The chain joins TRBV7-2 to TRBJ2-1; D is undetermined. The V gene's germline CDR1 is SGHTA and CDR2 FQGNSA. Between the trimmed V and J ends, which lost 1 base and 3 bases, there was a span of 4 bases. The CDR3 has 13 amino acids. The CDR3 is CASSLDSYNEQFF. In nucleotides, the CDR3 is TGTGCCAGCAGCTTAGACAGCTACAATGAGCAGTTCTTC. The full variable domain, its missing parts supplied by reference TRBV7-2 and TRBJ2-1, is GAGVSQSPSNKVTEKGKDVELRCDPISGHTALYWYRQSLGQGLEFLIYFQGNSAPDKSGLPSDRFSAERTGGSVSTLTIQRTQQEDSAVYLCASSLDSYNEQFFGPGTRLTVL.

The chain is built from TRBV19 and TRBJ1-5; 7 bases line up with TRBD1. CDR3 size: 13 residues. Trimming removed 4 bases from V and 6 bases from J; junction bases left unmatched: 3. CDR1 and CDR2 (germline): LNHDA, SQIVND (reference sequence). The CDR3 nucleotides read TGTGCCAGTAGTAACCAGGGGGGTCAGCCCCAGCATTTT. Translation: CASSNQGGQPQHF.

This chain links TRBV5-4 with TRBJ1-4; D remains ambiguous. The CDR3 totals 14 residues. Germline-derived CDR1 and CDR2 are SGHNT and YYREEE (reference sequence). The V and J ends lost 0 bases and 7 bases respectively, with 10 bases between them. As DNA, the CDR3 is TGTGCCAGCAGCTTGGCACAAACCCCTGAAAAACTGTTTTTT. It encodes CASSLAQTPEKLFF.

This clone was counted between two and nine times. The V call is TRBV19, the J call TRBJ2-1, with D tentatively TRBD2 (5 bases). Germline V gene data show CDR1 as LNHDA and CDR2 as SQIVND (reference sequence). The V end was cut by 3 bases, the J end by 0 bases, with 9 bases between. The CDR3 has 15 residues. The CDR3 loop is CASSILAASYNEQFF. Written as DNA, the CDR3 is TGTGCCAGTAGTATTCTAGCTGCCTCCTACAATGAGCAGTTCTTC.

The rearrangement joins TRBV5-1 to TRBJ2-7; 7 bases match TRBD2. The CDR3 totals 15 residues. V gave up 1 base and J gave up 3 bases; unmatched junction bases: 7. Germline CDR1 SGHRS, CDR2 YFSETQ. CDR3 DNA: TGCGCCAGCAGCTTGTTTGATGGGGGGGGCTACGAGCAGTACTTC. Its translation: CASSLFDGGGYEQYF.

This clone was detected many times. This sequence joins TRBV27 and TRBJ2-7; TRBD2 might be the D (5 bases). Germline V gives CDR1 MNHEY, CDR2 SMNVEV (reference sequence). CDR3 size: 14 residues. Between the trimmed V and J ends, which lost 4 bases and 3 bases, there was a span of 13 bases. Here the CDR3 DNA reads TGTGCCAGCAGTTCCCGAGCGGCATACTACGAGCAGTACTTC. It encodes CASSSRAAYYEQYF.

The sample holds a few counts of this clone. V gene TRBV27 combines with J gene TRBJ1-5; unclear D gene. The CDR3 consists of 14 residues. The germline V gene has CDR1 MNHEY and CDR2 SMNVEV (reference sequence). V was pared by 2 bases and J by 3 bases, with 8 bases between. CDR3 in DNA: TGTGCCAGCAGTTTACTCGGTGACAATCAGCCCCAGCATTTT. Protein product: CASSLLGDNQPQHF.

This clone appeared many times. An end of the junction does not agree with germline; a read error may underlie this. V is TRBV7-2 and J is TRBJ2-7; 9 bases are a match to TRBD1. This CDR3 comprises 13 residues. Germline V lookup: CDR1 SGHTA, CDR2 FQGNSA. The CDR3 here is CASSSAATGGRDF. In nucleotides, the CDR3 is TGTGCCAGCAGCTCCGCCGCAACAGGGGGCAGGGACTTC.

The table lists this clone with a count of one. The chain joins TRBV7-3 to TRBJ1-2, with TRBD1 as a possible D gene (5 bases). The CDR3 is 19 residues long. CDR1 is SGHTA and CDR2 is FQGTGA in the germline V gene. Trimming removed 4 bases at V and 4 bases at J, with 28 bases between. The CDR3 spells CASSSWGRGLGTVAYGYTF. The CDR3 DNA reads as TGTGCCAGCAGCTCTTGGGGCCGGGGGTTGGGTACTGTGGCCTATGGCTACACCTTC.

CDR3 in DNA: TGTGCCATCAGTGAGTCGCAGGAGGGACAGCCCCAGCATTTT. Translated, it gives CAISESQEGQPQHF. This chain links TRBV10-3 with TRBJ1-5, with D uncertain. V lost 0 bases to trimming and J lost 7 bases, with 10 bases between them. The CDR3 loop spans 14 amino acids. Germline V CDR1 and CDR2: ENHRY, SYGVKD.

This clone has just a few counts. J is TRBJ1-1 and V is TRBV5-1; TRBD1 matches at 7 bases. The CDR3 is made up of 16 amino acids. CDR1 and CDR2 from the germline V gene are SGHRS and YFSETQ. The ends lost 3 bases at V and 1 base at J; junction bases unmatched: 9. CDR3 sequence reads: CASSWGDHRGNTEAFF. Here the CDR3 DNA reads TGCGCCAGCAGCTGGGGGGATCACAGGGGGAACACTGAAGCTTTCTTT. The entire variable domain, with the rest obtained from reference TRBV5-1 and TRBJ1-1, is as follows: KAGVTQTPRYLIKTRGQQVTLSCSPISGHRSVSWYQQTPGQGLQFLFEYFSETQRNKGNFPGRFSGRQFSNSRSEMNVSTLELGDSALYLCASSWGDHRGNTEAFFGQGTRLTVV.

This clone has just a few counts. The chain employs TRBV30 and TRBJ1-4; D is uncertain. The CDR3 consists of 12 residues. CDR1 GTSNPN and CDR2 SVGIG come from the germline V gene (reference sequence). Trimming cost V 5 bases and J 0 bases, with 4 bases left between them. This CDR3 is CAWETTNEKLFF. The CDR3, as DNA: TGTGCCTGGGAGACAACTAATGAAAAACTGTTTTTT.

This sequence joins TRBV7-8 and TRBJ2-1, with TRBD2 identical over 8 bases. This CDR3 region has 16 residues. Germline V gene sequence: CDR1 SGHVS, CDR2 FQNEAQ. The V segment lost 5 bases and the J segment 8 bases; nucleotides outside the gene matches: 14. This CDR3 reads CASSTSGRGTLYEQFF. CDR3 in DNA: TGTGCCAGCAGCACAAGCGGGAGAGGGACGTTGTATGAGCAGTTCTTC.

This clone has just a few counts. The CDR3 DNA follows: TGCGCCAGCAGCCAAGGGATGCTACAGGGGATCCCTGAAGCTTTCTTT. This codes for CASSQGMLQGIPEAFF. The V call is TRBV4-1, the J call TRBJ1-1, with 7 bases matching TRBD1. CDR3 length: 16 amino acids. V shed 1 base and J 6 bases; nucleotides not matched to a gene: 11. The V gene's germline CDR1 is MGHRA and CDR2 YSYEKL.

This clone was detected only a few times. This chain joins TRBV27 and TRBJ2-3; possibly TRBD2 for D (6 bases). The germline V and J ends were trimmed by 5 bases and 5 bases, with 11 bases remaining between them. Germline CDR1 reads MNHEY; CDR2 reads SMNVEV (reference sequence). The CDR3 runs 13 residues. CDR3 DNA sequence: TGTGCCAGCAGTCCCTACGGGGGAGATACGCAGTATTTT. This translates into CASSPYGGDTQYF.

The rearrangement joins TRBV6-5 to TRBJ1-2; D unclear. The CDR3 is 13 amino acids. Germline V lookup: CDR1 MNHEY, CDR2 SVGAGI. The V gene lost 2 bases and the J gene lost 2 bases, with 6 bases spanning the gap. The CDR3 loop is CASSYTRNYGYTF. Here the CDR3 DNA reads TGTGCCAGCAGTTACACGCGGAACTATGGCTACACCTTC.

This clone showed up just a few times. The chain uses TRBV2 and TRBJ1-5; D unresolved. This CDR3 has 15 amino acids. Per germline, CDR1 SNHLY and CDR2 FYNNEI. Trimming cost V 3 bases and J 0 bases, with 9 bases left between them. In DNA, the CDR3 is TGTGCCAGCAGTGATGGCAGAAATAGCAATCAGCCCCAGCATTTT. The encoded protein is CASSDGRNSNQPQHF.

The V gene is TRBV5-6, the J gene TRBJ1-1, with 7 bases identical to TRBD1. Germline V lookup: CDR1 SGHDT, CDR2 YYEEEE. The CDR3 is made up of 12 amino acids. V lost 4 bases, J lost 10 bases, and 7 bases stayed unmatched. CDR3 region: CASSAGTDRAFF. The CDR3 DNA is TGTGCCAGCAGCGCAGGGACAGATCGAGCTTTCTTT.

In its sample, this clone was seen a few times. Within the sample, other DNA sequences also encode this same CDR3. The chain uses TRBV7-3 and TRBJ2-1; TRBD2 agrees at 10 bases. The V gene end was trimmed by 4 bases and the J gene end by 2 bases; junction bases not matched to a gene: 2. Germline CDR1 SGHTA, CDR2 FQGTGA. The CDR3 sequence is 15 residues long. In DNA, the CDR3 is TGTGCCAGCAGCTCCCTAGCGGGGGCCTACAATGAGCAGTTCTTC. This codes for CASSSLAGAYNEQFF.

This rearrangement joins TRBV4-2 to TRBJ2-7, with TRBD2 matching 9 bases. V shed 0 bases and J 4 bases; nucleotides not matched to a gene: 4. CDR1 is LGHNA and CDR2 is YNFKEQ in the germline V gene. The CDR3 loop spans 15 amino acids. The CDR3 nucleotides are TGTGCCAGCAGCCAAGATCTTAGCGGGAGTTACGAGCAGTACTTC. Translating it yields CASSQDLSGSYEQYF.

The chain employs TRBV10-1 and TRBJ2-1; possible D gene TRBD2, 5 bases. V dropped 6 bases and J dropped 8 bases, with 14 bases sitting between them. The CDR3 loop spans 13 amino acids. Germline V gene lookup returns CDR1 WNHNN and CDR2 SYGVQD (reference sequence). The CDR3 DNA sequence: TGCGCCAGCAGGTTCCTTAAGAGGGATGAGCAGTTCTTC. Its protein is CASRFLKRDEQFF.

This clone was seen a few times. J is TRBJ2-7 and V is TRBV7-7; tentatively, D is TRBD2 (6 bases). The V gene's germline CDR1 is SSHAT and CDR2 FNYEAQ (reference sequence). This CDR3 has 17 residues. V was shortened by 1 base and J by 3 bases, with 19 bases between the two germline ends. CDR3 sequence: CASSLGGERVIHYEQYF. The CDR3 DNA follows: TGTGCCAGCAGCTTAGGGGGGGAGAGGGTTATTCACTACGAGCAGTACTTC.

This rearrangement joins TRBV6-4 to TRBJ2-2; weak D call: TRBD2 (5 bases). CDR3 length equals 14 residues. The germline V and J ends were trimmed by 4 bases and 4 bases, with 10 bases remaining between them. The germline CDR1 and CDR2 sequences are MRHNA and SNTAGT. CDR3 sequence (DNA): TGTGCCAGCAGTGCGGGAAGACTCACCGGGGAGCTGTTTTTT. Its protein product is CASSAGRLTGELFF.

This clone was recorded once. The chain uses TRBV7-2 and TRBJ1-5, with D possibly matching TRBD1 (5 bases). This CDR3 region has 12 residues. Germline V gene lookup returns CDR1 SGHTA and CDR2 FQGNSA. Trimming took off 3 bases at V and 7 bases at J, with 7 bases between the two ends. For the CDR3, the DNA is TGTGCCAGCAGCTTCCCAGGGCAGCCCCAGCATTTT. This encodes CASSFPGQPQHF.

CDR3 sequence: CASSSAGQGAEAFF. DNA for the CDR3: TGTGCCAGCAGTTCCGCGGGACAGGGGGCTGAAGCTTTCTTT. This chain connects TRBV28 to TRBJ1-1; 11 positions match TRBD1. Germline V lookup: CDR1 MDHEN, CDR2 SYDVKM. The CDR3 is 14 amino acids. The V and J ends lost 4 bases and 6 bases, in that order; junction bases with no gene match: 4.

A few counts support this clone. This chain uses TRBV5-6 with TRBJ2-1, with TRBD2 matching 7 bases. Germline assignment: CDR1 SGHDT and CDR2 YYEEEE. V lost 5 bases to trimming and J lost 5 bases; unmatched junction nucleotides: 4. This CDR3 has 13 residues. The CDR3 nucleotides read TGTGCCAGCAGTTGGGACTACAACAATGAGCAGTTCTTC. Protein sequence: CASSWDYNNEQFF.

This clone was detected only once. This sequence joins TRBV19 and TRBJ2-3; TRBD2 agrees at 10 bases. V lost 5 bases, J lost 3 bases, and 8 bases stayed unmatched. This CDR3 comprises 16 residues. Per germline, CDR1 LNHDA and CDR2 SQIVND (reference sequence). As DNA, the CDR3 is TGTGCCAGTAGTCCTAGCGGGAGAGGAAAGACAGATACGCAGTATTTT. Translated: CASSPSGRGKTDTQYF.

This chain joins TRBV18 and TRBJ1-1; D is unresolved. The CDR3 covers 13 residues. The germline V and J ends were trimmed by 0 bases and 4 bases, with 6 bases remaining between them. Per germline, CDR1 KGHSH and CDR2 LQKENI. Here the CDR3 DNA reads TGTGCCAGCTCACCACCGGGCACCACTGAAGCTTTCTTT. Protein sequence: CASSPPGTTEAFF.

The J gene is TRBJ2-7, the V gene TRBV5-4, with 8 bases aligning to TRBD2. Germline CDR1 is SGHNT and CDR2 is YYREEE (reference sequence). Germline trimming cut 10 bases from V and 5 bases from J; bases unmatched to any gene: 11. The CDR3 extends over 13 amino acids. The CDR3 DNA reads as TGTGCCGCCGGCCGGGAGGGACGGGACGAGCAGTACTTC. Amino acid sequence: CAAGREGRDEQYF.